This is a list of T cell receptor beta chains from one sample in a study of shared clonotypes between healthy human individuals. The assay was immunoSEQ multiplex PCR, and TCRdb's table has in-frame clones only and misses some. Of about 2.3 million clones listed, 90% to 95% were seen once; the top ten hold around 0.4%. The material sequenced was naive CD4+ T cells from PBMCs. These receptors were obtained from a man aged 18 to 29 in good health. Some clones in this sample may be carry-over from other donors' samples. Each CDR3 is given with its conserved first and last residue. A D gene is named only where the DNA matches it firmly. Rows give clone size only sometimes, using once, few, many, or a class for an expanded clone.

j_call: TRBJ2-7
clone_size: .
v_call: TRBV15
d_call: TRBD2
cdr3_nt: TGTGCCACCAGCAGGCGTAGCGGGAACTACGAGCAGTACTTC
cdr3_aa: CATSRRSGNYEQYF

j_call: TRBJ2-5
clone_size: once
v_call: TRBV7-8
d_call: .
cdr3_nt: TGTGCCAGCAGCCCAACCACCGGGCCCCAAGAGACCCAGTACTTC
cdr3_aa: CASSPTTGPQETQYF

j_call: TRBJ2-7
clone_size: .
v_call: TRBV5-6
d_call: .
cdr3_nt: TGTGCCAGCAGCTTCTTAGCGAGGAGCTCCTACGAGCAGTACTTC
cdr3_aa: CASSFLARSSYEQYF

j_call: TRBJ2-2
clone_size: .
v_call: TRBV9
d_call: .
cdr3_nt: TGTGCCAGCAGCGACGGAACGTTCCAGGAGCTGTTTTTT
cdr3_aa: CASSDGTFQELFF

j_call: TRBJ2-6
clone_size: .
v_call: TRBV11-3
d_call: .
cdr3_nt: TGTGCCAGCAGCTTAGGGCGGTCCTCTGGGGCCAACGTCCTGACTTTC
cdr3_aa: CASSLGRSSGANVLTF

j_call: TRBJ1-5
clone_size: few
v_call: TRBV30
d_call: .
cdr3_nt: TGTGCCTGGAGTGTACTAGGGGCTCAGCCCCAGCATTTT
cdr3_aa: CAWSVLGAQPQHF

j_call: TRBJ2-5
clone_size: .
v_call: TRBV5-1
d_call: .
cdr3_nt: TGCGCCAGCAGCTTGGATGGACAGCCCAAGGGGGAGACCCAGTACTTC
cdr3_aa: CASSLDGQPKGETQYF

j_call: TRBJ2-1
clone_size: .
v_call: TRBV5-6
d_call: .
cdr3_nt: TGTGCCAGCAGCTTCGGGGGAGGTTCCTACAATGAGCAGTTCTTC
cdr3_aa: CASSFGGGSYNEQFF

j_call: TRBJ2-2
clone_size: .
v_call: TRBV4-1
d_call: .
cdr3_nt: TGCGCCAGCACCCCGGGTCACAGGGAGGTCACCGGGGAGCTGTTTTTT
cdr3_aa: CASTPGHREVTGELFF

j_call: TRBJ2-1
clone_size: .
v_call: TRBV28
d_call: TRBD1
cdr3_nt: TGTGCCAGCAACGTCCCAGGGGGATACAATGAGCAGTTCTTC
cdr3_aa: CASNVPGGYNEQFF

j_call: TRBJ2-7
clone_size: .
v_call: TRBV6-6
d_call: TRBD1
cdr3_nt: TGTGCCAGCAGTATTCCCCGGGACAGTTTTTACGAGCAGTACTTC
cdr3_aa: CASSIPRDSFYEQYF

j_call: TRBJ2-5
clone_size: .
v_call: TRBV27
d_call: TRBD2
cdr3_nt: TGTGCCAGCAGTTTATCGTACGGGACTAGCGGGAGTATACAGTACTTC
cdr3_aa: CASSLSYGTSGSIQYF

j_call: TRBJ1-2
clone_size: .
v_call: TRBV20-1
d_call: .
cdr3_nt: TGCAGTGCTTCTCGGAGGAATGGCTACACCTTC
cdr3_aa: CSASRRNGYTF

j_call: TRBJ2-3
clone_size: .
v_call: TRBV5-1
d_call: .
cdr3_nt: TGCGCCAGCAGCCATCCCCAGGCGGATACGCAGTATTTT
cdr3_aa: CASSHPQADTQYF

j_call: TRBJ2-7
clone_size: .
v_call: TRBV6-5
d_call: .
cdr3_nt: TGTGCCAGCAGTTACGGGGCGGGAAGCTCCTACGAGCAGTACTTC
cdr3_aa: CASSYGAGSSYEQYF

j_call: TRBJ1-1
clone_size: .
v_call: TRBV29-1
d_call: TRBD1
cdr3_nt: TGCAGCGTTAATGTGGACAGGGACTCTTTGGCTTTCTTT
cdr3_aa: CSVNVDRDSLAFF

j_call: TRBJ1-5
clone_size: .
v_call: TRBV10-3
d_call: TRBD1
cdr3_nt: TGTGCCATCAGATCAGGGACAGGTAATCAGCCCCAGCATTTT
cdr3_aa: CAIRSGTGNQPQHF

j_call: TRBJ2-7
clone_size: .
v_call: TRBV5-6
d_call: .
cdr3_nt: TGTGCCAGCAGCTTGGCCGGGGGCGCCGAGCTATACGAGCAGTACTTC
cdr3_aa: CASSLAGGAELYEQYF

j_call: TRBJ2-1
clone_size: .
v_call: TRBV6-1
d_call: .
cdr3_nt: TGTGCCAGCAGGGTCCAGGTCTATGAGCAGTTCTTC
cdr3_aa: CASRVQVYEQFF

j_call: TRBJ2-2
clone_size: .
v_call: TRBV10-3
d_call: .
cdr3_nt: TGTGCCATCAGTGAGTCAGGGGGTCGAACCGGGGAGCTGTTTTTT
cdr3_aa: CAISESGGRTGELFF

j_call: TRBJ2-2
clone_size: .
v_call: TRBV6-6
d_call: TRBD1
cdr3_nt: TGTGCCAGCAGCCCCGGGACAGAGAACACCGGGGAGCTGTTTTTT
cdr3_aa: CASSPGTENTGELFF

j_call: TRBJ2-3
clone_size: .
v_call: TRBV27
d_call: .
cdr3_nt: TGTGCCAGCAGCAGGGCTGGCACAGATACGCAGTATTTT
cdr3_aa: CASSRAGTDTQYF

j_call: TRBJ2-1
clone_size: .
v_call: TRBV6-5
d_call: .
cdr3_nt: TGTGCCAGCAGTTACAGATTTTCCTCCCGCAATGAGCAGTTCTTC
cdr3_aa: CASSYRFSSRNEQFF

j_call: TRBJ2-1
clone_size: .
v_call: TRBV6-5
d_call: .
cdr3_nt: TGTGCCAGCAGTTACAGGAGGGGATACAATGAGCAGTTCTTC
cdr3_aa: CASSYRRGYNEQFF

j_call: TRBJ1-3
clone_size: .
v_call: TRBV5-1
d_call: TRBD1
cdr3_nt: TGCGCCAGCAGCTTGGATCTGACAGGGGTAGGAAACACCATATATTTT
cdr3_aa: CASSLDLTGVGNTIYF

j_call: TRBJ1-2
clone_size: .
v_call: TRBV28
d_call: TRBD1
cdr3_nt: TGTGCCAGCAGTCCCGGACAGGGCGGCGGCTACACCTTC
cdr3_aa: CASSPGQGGGYTF

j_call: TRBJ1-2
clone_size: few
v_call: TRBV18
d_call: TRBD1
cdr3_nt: TGTGCCAGCTCACCAGGGACAGATAACTATGGCTACACCTTC
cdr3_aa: CASSPGTDNYGYTF

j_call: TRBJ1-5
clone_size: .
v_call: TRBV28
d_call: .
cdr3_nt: TGTGCCAGCAGTTTTTTTATTTCCCAGCCCCAGCATTTT
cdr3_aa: CASSFFISQPQHF

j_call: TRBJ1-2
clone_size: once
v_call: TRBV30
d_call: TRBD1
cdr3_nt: TGTGCCTCGAAGGGGACAGGTTATGGCTACACCTTC
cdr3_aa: CASKGTGYGYTF

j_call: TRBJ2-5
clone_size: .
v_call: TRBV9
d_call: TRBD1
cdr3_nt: TGTGCCAGCAGCGTAGCTTGGGACAGGGCCCAAGAGACCCAGTACTTC
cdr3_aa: CASSVAWDRAQETQYF

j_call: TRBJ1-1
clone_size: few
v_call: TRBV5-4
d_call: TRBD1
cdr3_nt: TGTGCCAGCAGCGTAGACAGGGGCGGCACTGAAGCTTTCTTT
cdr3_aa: CASSVDRGGTEAFF

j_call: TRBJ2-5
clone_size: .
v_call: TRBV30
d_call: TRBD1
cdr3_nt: TGTGCCTGGAGTTGGGGCAGGGGGATTCGGGAAGAGACCCAGTACTTC
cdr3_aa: CAWSWGRGIREETQYF

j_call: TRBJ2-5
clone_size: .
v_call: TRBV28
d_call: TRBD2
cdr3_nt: TGTGCCAGCAGCCCTGCCCTAGCGGGAGGAGCAGAGACCCAGTACTTC
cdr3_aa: CASSPALAGGAETQYF

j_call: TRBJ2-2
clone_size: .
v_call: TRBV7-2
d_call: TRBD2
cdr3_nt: TGTGCCAGCAGACTACTGCGAAGCGGGACTCTCACCGGGGAGCTGTTTTTT
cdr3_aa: CASRLLRSGTLTGELFF

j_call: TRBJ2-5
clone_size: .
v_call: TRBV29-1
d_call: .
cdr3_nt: TGCAGCTTTACCAGGGGTCGCCAGTACTTC
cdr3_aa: CSFTRGRQYF

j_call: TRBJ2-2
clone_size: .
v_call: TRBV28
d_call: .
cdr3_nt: TGTGCCAGCAGCCCCGGGACCCCCGGGACCGGGGAGCTGTTTTTT
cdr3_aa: CASSPGTPGTGELFF

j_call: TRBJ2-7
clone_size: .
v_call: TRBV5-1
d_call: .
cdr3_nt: TGCGCCAGTGCGGGGGGACAGCCCCAGAACGAGCAGTACTTC
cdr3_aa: CASAGGQPQNEQYF

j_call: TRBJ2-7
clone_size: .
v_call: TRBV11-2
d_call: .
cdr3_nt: TGTGCCAGCAGCCCAGGCGGCAGTATTCTCGAGCAGTACTTC
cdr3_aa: CASSPGGSILEQYF

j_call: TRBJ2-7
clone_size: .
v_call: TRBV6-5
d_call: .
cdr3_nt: TGTGCCAGCAGTTACGACAGCTACGAGCAGTACTTC
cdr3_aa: CASSYDSYEQYF

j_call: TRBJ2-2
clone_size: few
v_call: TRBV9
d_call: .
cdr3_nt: TGTGCCAGCAGCGTAGGACCGTCGAACACCGGGGAGCTGTTTTTT
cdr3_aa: CASSVGPSNTGELFF

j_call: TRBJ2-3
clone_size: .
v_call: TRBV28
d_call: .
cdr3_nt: TGTGCCAGCAGTTCACCGCCGGATACGCAGTATTTT
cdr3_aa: CASSSPPDTQYF

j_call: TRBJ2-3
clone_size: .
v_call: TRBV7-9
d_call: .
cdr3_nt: TGTGCCAGCAGCTCTTGGACAGCTAGCACAGATACGCAGTATTTT
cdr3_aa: CASSSWTASTDTQYF